Sequencing of this TCR beta chain was carried out in a study of blood T cell repertoires in COVID-19. Only in-frame clones appear in the TCRdb table, and some are missing; sequencing was by immunoSEQ multiplex PCR. The sample consists of 95,000 to 150,000 clones, 84% of them appearing once. Adults between roughly 18 and 90 years of age took part from 24 US areas. V lost 2 bases and J 3 bases, leaving 7 bases between the germline ends. The V gene's germline CDR1 is MNHEY and CDR2 SMNVEV (reference sequence). The CDR3 totals 13 residues. This TCR derives from a woman in her twenties or thirties who had recovered from COVID-19. V gene TRBV27 combines with J gene TRBJ1-2; D is unclear. Sample: PBMCs or T cells enriched from blood (not recorded which). The CDR3 sequence: CASSLQRYYGYTF. The CDR3 DNA reads TGTGCCAGCAGTTTACAGAGGTACTATGGCTACACCTTC.